This T cell receptor beta chain was sequenced for a study of blood T cells in healthy people across ages. General study results and limits: Estimates of diversity drawn from one million T cells were considered underestimates. Versus aged donors, long-lived donors had higher diversity and more naive CD4+ cells. The recorded TCR beta diversity per million T cells decreased in a roughly linear manner with age.

Per the germline V gene, CDR1 is SGHTA and CDR2 is FQGNSA. The V end was cut by 5 bases, the J end by 3 bases, with 17 bases between. CDR3 length equals 16 residues. Primed by a sample-barcoded 5' primer and a J-beta primer mix, a second PCR proceeded for 7 to 11 cycles. CDR3-containing paired-end reads numbering at least 2.5 million came from each sample. TCRdb redid the calling of the 5' RACE reads with MiXCR, one entry per CDR3 protein. Found here are roughly 2 million distinct CDR3 sequences, around half of them singletons; the top ten hold more than 2%. With regard to this clonotype: Its antigen remains unknown.

The J gene is TRBJ2-4, the V gene TRBV7-2; D is perhaps TRBD1 (6 bases). This TCR came from a woman aged 40 to 55 in good health. Sequencing was done on a sample of blood. CDR3 loop: CASSREVGHFKNIQYF. CDR3 bases: TGTGCCAGCAGCCGCGAAGTGGGACATTTCAAAAACATTCAGTACTTC.